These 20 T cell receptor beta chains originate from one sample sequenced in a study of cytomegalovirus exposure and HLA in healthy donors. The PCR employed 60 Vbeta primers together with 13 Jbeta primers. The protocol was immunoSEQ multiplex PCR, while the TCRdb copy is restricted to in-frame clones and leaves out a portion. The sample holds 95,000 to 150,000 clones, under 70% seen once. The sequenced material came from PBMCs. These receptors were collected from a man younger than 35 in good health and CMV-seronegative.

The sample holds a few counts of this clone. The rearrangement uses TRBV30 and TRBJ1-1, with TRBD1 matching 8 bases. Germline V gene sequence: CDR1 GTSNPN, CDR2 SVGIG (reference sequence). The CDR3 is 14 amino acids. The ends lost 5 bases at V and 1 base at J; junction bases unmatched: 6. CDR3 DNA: TGTGCCTGGGATGGACAGGGAGGGAACACTGAAGCTTTCTTT. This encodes CAWDGQGGNTEAFF.

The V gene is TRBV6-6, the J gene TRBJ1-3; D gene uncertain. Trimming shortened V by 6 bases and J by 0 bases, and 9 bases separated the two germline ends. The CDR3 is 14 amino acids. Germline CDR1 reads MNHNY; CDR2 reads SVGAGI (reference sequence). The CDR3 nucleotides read TGTGCCAGCAGCGCCCCGAGCTCTGGAAACACCATATATTTT. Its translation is CASSAPSSGNTIYF.

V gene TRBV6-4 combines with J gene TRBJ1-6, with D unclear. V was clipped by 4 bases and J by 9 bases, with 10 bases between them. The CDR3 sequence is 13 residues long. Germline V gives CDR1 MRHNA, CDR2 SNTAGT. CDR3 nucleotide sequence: TGTGCCAGCAGTGCTCGGGAGGGTTCACCCCTCCACTTT. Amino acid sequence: CASSAREGSPLHF.

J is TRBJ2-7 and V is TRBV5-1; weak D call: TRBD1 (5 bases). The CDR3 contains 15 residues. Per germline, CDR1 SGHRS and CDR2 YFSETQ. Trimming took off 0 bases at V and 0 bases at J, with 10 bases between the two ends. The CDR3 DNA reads TGCGCCAGCAGCTTGGAAAGGGGAAGCTCCTACGAGCAGTACTTC. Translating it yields CASSLERGSSYEQYF.

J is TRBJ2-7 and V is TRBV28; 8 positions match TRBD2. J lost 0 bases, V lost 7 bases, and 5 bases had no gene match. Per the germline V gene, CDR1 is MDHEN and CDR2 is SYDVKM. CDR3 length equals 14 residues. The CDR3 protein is CASTLAGSSYEQYF. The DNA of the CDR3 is TGTGCCAGCACGCTAGCGGGTAGCTCCTACGAGCAGTACTTC.

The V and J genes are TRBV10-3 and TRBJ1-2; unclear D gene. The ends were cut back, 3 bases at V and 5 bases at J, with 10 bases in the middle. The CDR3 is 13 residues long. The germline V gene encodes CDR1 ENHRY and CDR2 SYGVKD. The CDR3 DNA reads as TGTGCCATCAGTGAAGTGGGAGGGTATGGCTACACCTTC. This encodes CAISEVGGYGYTF.

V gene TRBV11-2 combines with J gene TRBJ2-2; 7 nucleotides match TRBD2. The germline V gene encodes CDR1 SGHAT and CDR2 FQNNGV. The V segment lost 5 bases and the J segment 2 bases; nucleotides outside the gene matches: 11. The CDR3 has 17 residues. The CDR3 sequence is CASSPGGWEPNTGELFF. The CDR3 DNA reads TGTGCCAGCAGCCCCGGGGGGTGGGAGCCAAACACCGGGGAGCTGTTTTTT.

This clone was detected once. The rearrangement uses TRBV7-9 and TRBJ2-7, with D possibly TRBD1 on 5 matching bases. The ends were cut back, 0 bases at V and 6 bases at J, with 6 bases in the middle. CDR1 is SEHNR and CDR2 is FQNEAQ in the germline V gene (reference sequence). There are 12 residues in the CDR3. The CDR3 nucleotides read TGTGCCAGCAGCTTAGCACAGGTCGAGCAGTACTTC. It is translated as CASSLAQVEQYF.

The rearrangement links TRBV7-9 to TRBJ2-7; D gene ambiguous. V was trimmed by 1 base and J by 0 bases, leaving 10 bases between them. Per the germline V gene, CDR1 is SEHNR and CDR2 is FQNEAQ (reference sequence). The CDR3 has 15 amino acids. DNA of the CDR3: TGTGCCAGCAGCTTAGGGGCAGGAAACTCCTACGAGCAGTACTTC. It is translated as CASSLGAGNSYEQYF.

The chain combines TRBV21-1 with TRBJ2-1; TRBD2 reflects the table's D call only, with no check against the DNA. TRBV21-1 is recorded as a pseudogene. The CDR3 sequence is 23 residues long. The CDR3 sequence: CASSKGNRWTSGGPPPVGNEQFF. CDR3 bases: TGTGCCAGCAGCAAAGGGAATCGGTGGACTAGCGGGGGCCCGCCGCCTGTAGGAAATGAGCAGTTCTTC.

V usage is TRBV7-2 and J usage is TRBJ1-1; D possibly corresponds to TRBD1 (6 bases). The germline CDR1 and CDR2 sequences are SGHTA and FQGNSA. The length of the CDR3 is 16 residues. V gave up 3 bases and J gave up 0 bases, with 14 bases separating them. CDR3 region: CASSFFSGALNTEAFF. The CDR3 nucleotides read TGTGCCAGCAGCTTCTTCTCAGGGGCTCTGAACACTGAAGCTTTCTTT. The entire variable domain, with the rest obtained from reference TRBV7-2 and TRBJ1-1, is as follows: GAGVSQSPSNKVTEKGKDVELRCDPISGHTALYWYRQSLGQGLEFLIYFQGNSAPDKSGLPSDRFSAERTGGSVSTLTIQRTQQEDSAVYLCASSFFSGALNTEAFFGQGTRLTVV.

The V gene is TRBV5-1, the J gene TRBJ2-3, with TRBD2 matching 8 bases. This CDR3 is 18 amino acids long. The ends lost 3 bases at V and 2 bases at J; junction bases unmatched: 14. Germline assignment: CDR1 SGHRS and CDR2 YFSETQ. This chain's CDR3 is CASSYSFSGKVPTDTQYF. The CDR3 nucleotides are TGCGCCAGCAGCTACTCATTTAGCGGGAAGGTGCCCACAGATACGCAGTATTTT. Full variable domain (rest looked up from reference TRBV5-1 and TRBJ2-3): KAGVTQTPRYLIKTRGQQVTLSCSPISGHRSVSWYQQTPGQGLQFLFEYFSETQRNKGNFPGRFSGRQFSNSRSEMNVSTLELGDSALYLCASSYSFSGKVPTDTQYFGPGTRLTVL.

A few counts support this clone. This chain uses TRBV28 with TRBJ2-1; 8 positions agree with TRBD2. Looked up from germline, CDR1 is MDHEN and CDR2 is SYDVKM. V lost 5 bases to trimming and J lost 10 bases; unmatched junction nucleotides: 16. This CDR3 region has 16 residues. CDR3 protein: CASSAGLAGRTREQFF. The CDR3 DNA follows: TGTGCCAGCAGTGCCGGATTAGCGGGACGTACACGGGAGCAGTTCTTC.

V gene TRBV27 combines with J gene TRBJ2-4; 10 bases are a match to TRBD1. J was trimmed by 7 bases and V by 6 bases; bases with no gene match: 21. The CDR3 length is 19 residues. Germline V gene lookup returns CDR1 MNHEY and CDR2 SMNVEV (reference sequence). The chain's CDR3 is CASRKSRGTGEILENIQYF. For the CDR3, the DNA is TGTGCCAGCAGAAAATCGCGAGGGACAGGGGAGATTTTGGAGAACATTCAGTACTTC.

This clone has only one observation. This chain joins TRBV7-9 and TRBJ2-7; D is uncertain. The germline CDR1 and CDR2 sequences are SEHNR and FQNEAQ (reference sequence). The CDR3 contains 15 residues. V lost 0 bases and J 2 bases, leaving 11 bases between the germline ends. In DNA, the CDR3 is TGTGCCAGCAGCTTAGCGAAGGAGATTCCCTACGAGCAGTACTTC. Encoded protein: CASSLAKEIPYEQYF. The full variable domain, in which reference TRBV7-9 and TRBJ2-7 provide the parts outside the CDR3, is DTGVSQNPRHKITKRGQNVTFRCDPISEHNRLYWYRQTLGQGPEFLTYFQNEAQLEKSRLLSDRFSAERPKGSFSTLEIQRTEQGDSAMYLCASSLAKEIPYEQYFGPGTRLTVT.

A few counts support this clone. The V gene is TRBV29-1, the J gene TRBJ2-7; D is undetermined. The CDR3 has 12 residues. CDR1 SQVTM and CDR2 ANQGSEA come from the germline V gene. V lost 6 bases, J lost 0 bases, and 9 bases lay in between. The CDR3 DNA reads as TGCAGCGTACCGGTAAGCTCCTACGAGCAGTACTTC. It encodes CSVPVSSYEQYF.

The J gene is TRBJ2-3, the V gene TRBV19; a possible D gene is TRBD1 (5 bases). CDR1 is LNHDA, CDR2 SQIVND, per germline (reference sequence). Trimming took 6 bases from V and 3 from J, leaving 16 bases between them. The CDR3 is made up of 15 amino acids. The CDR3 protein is CASRAGAGFTDTQYF. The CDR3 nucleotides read TGTGCCAGTAGAGCTGGAGCAGGGTTTACAGATACGCAGTATTTT.

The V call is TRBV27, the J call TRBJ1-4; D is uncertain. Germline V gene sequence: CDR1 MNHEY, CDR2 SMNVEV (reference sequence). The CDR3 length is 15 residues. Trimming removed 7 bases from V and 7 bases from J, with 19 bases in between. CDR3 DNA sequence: TGTGCCAGCAATCCACGGGGAGGGCGGCGTGAAAAACTGTTTTTT. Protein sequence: CASNPRGGRREKLFF.

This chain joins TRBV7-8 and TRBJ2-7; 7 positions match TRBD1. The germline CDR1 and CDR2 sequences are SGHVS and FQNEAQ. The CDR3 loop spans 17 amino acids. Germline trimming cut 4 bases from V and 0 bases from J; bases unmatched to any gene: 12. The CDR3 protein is CASSSPPGQLISYEQYF. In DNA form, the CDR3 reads TGTGCCAGCAGCTCCCCACCGGGACAGTTAATCTCCTACGAGCAGTACTTC.

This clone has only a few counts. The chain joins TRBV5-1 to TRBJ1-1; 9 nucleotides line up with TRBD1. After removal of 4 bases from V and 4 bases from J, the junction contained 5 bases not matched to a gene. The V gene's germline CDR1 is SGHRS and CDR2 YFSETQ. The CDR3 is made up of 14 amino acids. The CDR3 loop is CASSGTGSGTEAFF. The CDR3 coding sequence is TGCGCCAGCAGCGGGACAGGGTCCGGCACTGAAGCTTTCTTT.